This T cell receptor (beta chain) was captured in a study of beta chain features in type 1 diabetes. Broader study findings: People with Type 1 diabetes carried modestly yet significantly shorter TCRB CDR3s in all four CD4+ subsets.

This clone has more than one count but fewer than ten. Its specificity is not known. V lost 2 bases and J lost 2, with 12 bases in between. The CDR3 has 15 residues. CDR1 and CDR2 from the germline V gene are GTSNPN and SVGIG (reference sequence). What was sequenced were expressed TCRB transcripts, since all of the isolated RNA had been reverse transcribed. Profiling relied on immunoSEQ multiplex PCR, and the TCRdb table lists in-frame clones only, not all of them. The data hold around 710,000 clones, with 9.5% to 15% observed a single time. This chain connects TRBV30 to TRBJ1-4; D is uncertain. The clonotype originates from a man aged 30 to 39 with type 1 diabetes. The sequenced sample consisted of naive CD4+ T cells from blood. The CDR3 here is CAWSPMTHTNEKLFF. The CDR3 DNA reads as TGTGCCTGGAGTCCCATGACGCATACTAATGAAAAACTGTTTTTT.